The TCR beta chain under discussion was sequenced for a study of blood T cell repertoires in COVID-19. Profiled with immunoSEQ multiplex PCR; TCRdb holds only in-frame clones, not every one. Of around 190,000 clones listed, around 84% are singletons. The CDR3 spans 15 residues. CDR1 is SGHRS and CDR2 is YFSETQ in the germline V gene. V lost 5 bases and J lost 2; bases outside the gene matches: 7. Sequences were obtained from peripheral blood. This chain joins TRBV5-1 and TRBJ2-3; 8 bases are shared with TRBD1. The receptor comes from a human donor in a cohort sampled during active COVID-19. CDR3 residues: CASRRDRSLTDTQYF. CDR3 DNA: TGCGCCAGCAGGCGGGACAGGAGTCTCACAGATACGCAGTATTTT.